A single sample gave rise to the 20 T cell receptor beta chains below, sequenced in a study of blood T cell repertoires in COVID-19. The protocol was immunoSEQ multiplex PCR, while the TCRdb copy is restricted to in-frame clones and leaves out a portion. In the table there are 400,000 or so clones, about 89% of which are singletons. The specimen was peripheral blood. The receptor set was obtained from a woman aged 40 to 50 with COVID-19, enrolled during active disease.

The V and J genes are TRBV7-6 and TRBJ1-5, with D perhaps TRBD1 (6 bases). The CDR3 is 15 amino acids. V was trimmed by 6 bases and J by 0 bases, leaving 12 bases between them. Germline V gene sequence: CDR1 SGHVS, CDR2 FNYEAQ. The CDR3 region is CASSSRDTSNQPQHF. The CDR3 coding sequence is TGTGCCAGCAGTAGTCGGGACACTAGCAATCAGCCCCAGCATTTT.

The chain combines TRBV6-2 or TRBV6-3 with TRBJ2-7; 9 bases are a match to TRBD1. Germline CDR1 and CDR2: MNHEY and SVGEGT. This CDR3 has 14 amino acids. The V gene end was trimmed by 4 bases and the J gene end by 3 bases; junction bases not matched to a gene: 4. CDR3 region: CASSWGTGYYEQYF. The CDR3 DNA reads TGTGCCAGCAGTTGGGGGACAGGGTACTACGAGCAGTACTTC.

This rearrangement joins TRBV18 to TRBJ1-1; 9 bases agree with TRBD1. J gave up 0 bases and V 5 bases, and 10 bases lay outside the gene matches. CDR1 and CDR2 (germline): KGHSH, LQKENI. The CDR3 has 17 amino acids. The CDR3 loop is CASSDPLDRGMNTEAFF. In DNA, the CDR3 is TGTGCCAGCTCAGACCCGCTGGACAGGGGAATGAACACTGAAGCTTTCTTT. Full variable domain (missing parts from reference TRBV18 and TRBJ1-1): NAGVMQNPRHLVRRRGQEARLRCSPMKGHSHVYWYRQLPEEGLKFMVYLQKENIIDESGMPKERFSAEFPKEGPSILRIQQVVRGDSAAYFCASSDPLDRGMNTEAFFGQGTRLTVV.

This clone has just one count. The rearrangement links TRBV20-1 to TRBJ1-6; no definite D call. V was pared by 3 bases and J by 7 bases, with 10 bases between. Germline CDR1 reads DFQATT; CDR2 reads SNEGSKA (reference sequence). CDR3 length: 13 residues. In DNA form, the CDR3 reads TGCAGTGCTAGTAGCCTTTTCAATTCACCCCTCCACTTT. This encodes CSASSLFNSPLHF.

The chain links TRBV6-1 to TRBJ1-2, with 8 bases lining up with TRBD1. The CDR3 has 15 residues. V trimming: 3 bases; J trimming: 4 bases; junction bases outside the gene matches: 7. Germline CDR1 is MNHNS and CDR2 is SASEGT. CDR3 DNA sequence: TGTGCCAGCAGTGACCTTTTTGGGACAGGCTATGGCTACACCTTC. Encoded protein: CASSDLFGTGYGYTF.

Of note for this clone: This specimen includes other DNA sequences encoding the same CDR3. The chain employs TRBV9 and TRBJ2-1; a possible D gene is TRBD2 (6 bases). Looked up from germline, CDR1 is SGDLS and CDR2 is YYNGEE. The CDR3 consists of 15 residues. With 2 bases removed from V and 3 bases from J, the gap between germline ends came to 12 bases. The CDR3 sequence: CASSVGQGLYNEQFF. CDR3 coding DNA: TGTGCCAGCAGCGTCGGGCAGGGACTCTACAATGAGCAGTTCTTC.

The rearrangement joins TRBV29-1 to TRBJ1-2, with 11 positions matching TRBD1. Germline-derived CDR1 and CDR2 are SQVTM and ANQGSEA. Trimming took 0 bases from V and 4 from J; bases not matched to a gene: 4. The CDR3 loop spans 15 amino acids. The CDR3 reads CSVEEGDRGGYGYTF. In nucleotides, the CDR3 is TGCAGCGTTGAAGAAGGGGACAGGGGGGGCTATGGCTACACCTTC.

This clone has more than one count but fewer than ten. The rearrangement links TRBV4-2 to TRBJ2-7; 9 bases map to TRBD2. The V gene's germline CDR1 is LGHNA and CDR2 YNFKEQ. V was pared by 0 bases and J by 0 bases, with 0 bases of the junction left unmatched. This CDR3 contains 15 residues. In DNA form, the CDR3 reads TGTGCCAGCAGCCAAGAGACTAGCGGCTCCTACGAGCAGTACTTC. Its translation is CASSQETSGSYEQYF.

The chain uses TRBV5-1 and TRBJ1-1, with 7 positions matching TRBD1. Germline CDR1 is SGHRS and CDR2 is YFSETQ. The CDR3 consists of 15 residues. V shed 7 bases and J 0 bases; nucleotides not matched to a gene: 9. The CDR3 region is CASSLPGQMNTEAFF. DNA for the CDR3: TGCGCCAGCTCCCTCCCGGGACAGATGAACACTGAAGCTTTCTTT.

V is TRBV7-8 and J is TRBJ1-2; tentatively, D is TRBD1 (6 bases). The V and J ends lost 1 base and 4 bases respectively, with 16 bases between them. The CDR3 has 16 amino acids. CDR1 is SGHVS, CDR2 FQNEAQ, per germline. The CDR3 bases are TGTGCCAGCAGCTTAGTTGTCGCGACAGGCGCCTATGGCTACACCTTC. Amino acids: CASSLVVATGAYGYTF.

The chain couples TRBV5-1 to TRBJ2-3; 7 nucleotides match TRBD2. The germline gives CDR1 SGHRS, CDR2 YFSETQ. V was pared by 4 bases and J by 4 bases, with 6 bases of the junction left unmatched. This CDR3 comprises 14 residues. The CDR3 sequence: CASSTGTIADTQYF. CDR3 DNA sequence: TGCGCCAGCAGCACGGGGACTATAGCAGATACGCAGTATTTT.

The V call is TRBV28, the J call TRBJ2-1; TRBD1 matches at 9 bases. In germline, CDR1 is MDHEN, CDR2 SYDVKM. The CDR3 covers 23 residues. Trimming at V came to 6 bases and at J to 0 bases, leaving 27 bases not matched to a gene. CDR3 DNA sequence: TGTGCCAGCAGCTACCCCCTCTTCACAGGGGGCGCCCACTTCAAGAGCTCCTACAATGAGCAGTTCTTC. Protein product: CASSYPLFTGGAHFKSSYNEQFF.

The rearrangement links TRBV5-8 to TRBJ1-6; no clear D gene. Germline V gene data show CDR1 as SGHTS and CDR2 as YDEGEE. CDR3 length equals 15 residues. V lost 0 bases, J lost 7 bases, and 11 bases lay in between. The DNA for the CDR3 is TGTGCCAGCAGCTTGGAAACGGGGAGGAATTCACCCCTCCACTTT. Its translation: CASSLETGRNSPLHF. Supplemented by reference TRBV5-8 and TRBJ1-6, the full variable domain reads EAGVTQSPTHLIKTRGQQATLRCSPISGHTSVYWYQQALGLGLQFLLWYDEGEERNRGNFPPRFSGRQFPNYSSELNVNALELEDSALYLCASSLETGRNSPLHFGNGTRLTVT.

This clone is a singleton in its sample. The genes are TRBV28 and TRBJ1-6; D perhaps matches TRBD1 (5 bases). The CDR3 length is 14 residues. The germline V and J ends were trimmed by 5 bases and 8 bases, with 13 bases remaining between them. CDR1 is MDHEN and CDR2 is SYDVKM in the germline V gene. The chain's CDR3 is CASSVTGGDSPLHF. CDR3 nucleotides: TGTGCCAGCAGTGTTACAGGCGGAGATTCACCCCTCCACTTT.

The chain carries TRBV7-3 and TRBJ2-1; TRBD2 agrees at 13 bases. The CDR3 sequence is 18 residues long. Germline CDR1 SGHTA, CDR2 FQGTGA. With V trimmed by 5 bases and J by 8 bases, 15 bases remained unmatched. The CDR3 DNA follows: TGTGCCAGCAGCCTCACCAGTACTAGCGGGGGGGCAAGCGATGAGCAGTTCTTC. The encoded protein is CASSLTSTSGGASDEQFF.

The rearrangement links TRBV14 to TRBJ2-7; 12 bases align to TRBD2. The CDR3 totals 17 residues. Germline V CDR1 and CDR2: SGHDN, FVKESK. V shed 4 bases, J shed 4 bases, and the junction held 11 bases outside the gene matches. The CDR3 nucleotides read TGTGCCAGCAGCCGGGCCCCCCTAGCGGGAGGGCCGTACGAGCAGTACTTC. Its translation: CASSRAPLAGGPYEQYF.

V gene TRBV3-1 (or the pseudogene TRBV3-2) combines with J gene TRBJ2-1; TRBD1 aligns across 7 bases. CDR3 length equals 16 residues. Germline CDR1 reads LGHDT; CDR2 reads YNNKEL (reference sequence). J lost 4 bases, V lost 5 bases, and 11 bases had no gene match. The CDR3: CASSFRTGWKYNEQFF. In DNA, the CDR3 is TGTGCCAGCAGCTTCCGGACAGGTTGGAAGTACAATGAGCAGTTCTTC.

The chain combines TRBV30 with TRBJ1-3; TRBD1 matches 7 bases. From germline, CDR1 is GTSNPN and CDR2 SVGIG (reference sequence). The V segment lost 3 bases and the J segment 2 bases; nucleotides outside the gene matches: 1. This CDR3 is built from 13 residues. The CDR3 region has the DNA TGTGCCTGGAGGACAGGGCCTGGAAACACCATATATTTT. This sequence encodes CAWRTGPGNTIYF.

The chain employs TRBV9 and TRBJ2-7; D is possibly TRBD2 (6 bases). This CDR3 spans 14 amino acids. Germline-derived CDR1 and CDR2 are SGDLS and YYNGEE. The V and J ends lost 4 bases and 0 bases respectively, with 11 bases between them. The DNA of the CDR3 is TGTGCCAGCAGCCCGGACGGGAGCTCCTACGAGCAGTACTTC. Its translation: CASSPDGSSYEQYF.

This clone appeared a single time. The V gene is TRBV7-3, the J gene TRBJ1-1; 9 bases are a match to TRBD1. Trimming cost V 4 bases and J 5 bases; bases outside gene matches: 5. Germline CDR1 reads SGHTA; CDR2 reads FQGTGA. CDR3 size: 14 residues. The CDR3 nucleotides are TGTGCCAGCAGCTACACAGGGGGCCGGACTGAAGCTTTCTTT. It specifies CASSYTGGRTEAFF. Full variable domain (remainder filled in from reference TRBV7-3 and TRBJ1-1): GAGVSQTPSNKVTEKGKYVELRCDPISGHTALYWYRQSLGQGPEFLIYFQGTGAADDSGLPNDRFFAVRPEGSVSTLKIQRTERGDSAVYLCASSYTGGRTEAFFGQGTRLTVV.